These T cell receptor beta chains were read from a single sample in a study of OX40 agonist ivuxolimab in advanced cancers. Data came from immunoSEQ multiplex PCR; TCRdb stores just in-frame clones and leaves some out. Among about 27,000 clones listed, approximately 80% were seen once. This specimen consisted of CD4+ or CD8+ T cells sorted from blood, obtained in a trial of the OX40 agonist ivuxolimab. These receptors came from an adult with an advanced solid tumor such as melanoma, head and neck, liver or kidney cancer. CDR3s include the opening cysteine and the closing phenylalanine or tryptophan. The order of the fields is V gene, clone size, J gene, CDR3 protein. Size is stated for part of the rows, as once, few or many counts, or as a class when the clone is expanded.

v_gene: TRBV13
abundance: once
j_gene: TRBJ2-1
CDR3aa: CASVQTSGTQSSYNEQFF

v_gene: TRBV30
abundance: .
j_gene: TRBJ1-1
CDR3aa: CAWSSMNTEAFF

v_gene: TRBV5-5
abundance: .
j_gene: TRBJ1-5
CDR3aa: CASSLDTGLNQPQHF

v_gene: TRBV7-9
abundance: .
j_gene: TRBJ2-5
CDR3aa: CASSFTAKSAFIETQYF

v_gene: TRBV5-3
abundance: few
j_gene: TRBJ2-7
CDR3aa: CARSPSNF

v_gene: TRBV4-1
abundance: once
j_gene: TRBJ1-6
CDR3aa: CASSPGRGHHF

v_gene: TRBV2
abundance: .
j_gene: TRBJ2-5
CDR3aa: CARTPGQGRETQYF

v_gene: TRBV30
abundance: .
j_gene: TRBJ1-2
CDR3aa: CAWGTIRDRGTNYGYTF

v_gene: TRBV30
abundance: few
j_gene: TRBJ1-1
CDR3aa: CAWSSAGGSEAFF

v_gene: TRBV14
abundance: .
j_gene: TRBJ2-7
CDR3aa: CASSPGYEQYF

v_gene: TRBV7-7
abundance: once
j_gene: TRBJ2-1
CDR3aa: CASSLGAGGISYNEQFF

v_gene: TRBV9
abundance: once
j_gene: TRBJ2-3
CDR3aa: CASSVGTSSDTQYF

v_gene: TRBV20-1
abundance: .
j_gene: TRBJ2-7
CDR3aa: CSARTSGMQYF

v_gene: TRBV29-1
abundance: .
j_gene: TRBJ2-7
CDR3aa: CSVAVIQGISYEQYF

v_gene: TRBV7-3
abundance: .
j_gene: TRBJ2-1
CDR3aa: CASSPSGSGEQFF

v_gene: TRBV9
abundance: .
j_gene: TRBJ1-2
CDR3aa: CASSLRGSYTF

v_gene: TRBV7-8
abundance: medium-sized
j_gene: TRBJ2-3
CDR3aa: CASSFPESASNTDTQYF

v_gene: TRBV7-9
abundance: .
j_gene: TRBJ2-1
CDR3aa: CASSPRGAANEQFF

v_gene: TRBV9
abundance: .
j_gene: TRBJ2-7
CDR3aa: CASSVATGQGIYEQYF

v_gene: TRBV7-3
abundance: .
j_gene: TRBJ2-7
CDR3aa: CASSLGLAGPYEQYF

v_gene: TRBV7-3
abundance: .
j_gene: TRBJ2-1
CDR3aa: CASSLTGTSGYNEQFF

v_gene: TRBV6-6
abundance: .
j_gene: TRBJ1-4
CDR3aa: CASSRDRDWGKLFF

v_gene: TRBV5-6
abundance: .
j_gene: TRBJ2-5
CDR3aa: CASSSPGQGKETQYF

v_gene: TRBV9
abundance: .
j_gene: TRBJ2-1
CDR3aa: CASSPGGAGDEQFF

v_gene: TRBV4-1
abundance: .
j_gene: TRBJ1-6
CDR3aa: CASSQDINSPLHF

v_gene: TRBV14
abundance: .
j_gene: TRBJ2-1
CDR3aa: CASSQWSGRGNEQFF

v_gene: TRBV7-9
abundance: few
j_gene: TRBJ2-5
CDR3aa: CASSSRISQETQYF

v_gene: TRBV9
abundance: .
j_gene: TRBJ2-3
CDR3aa: CASSAAGAIDTQYF

v_gene: TRBV30
abundance: .
j_gene: TRBJ2-7
CDR3aa: CAWGGLGEYEQYF

v_gene: TRBV25-1
abundance: once
j_gene: TRBJ2-7
CDR3aa: CASSAGTGAYEQYF

v_gene: TRBV30
abundance: .
j_gene: TRBJ2-2
CDR3aa: CAWSGDRTPARELFF

v_gene: TRBV7-9
abundance: .
j_gene: TRBJ2-7
CDR3aa: CASSFGLAGTYEQYF

v_gene: TRBV7-3
abundance: .
j_gene: TRBJ2-1
CDR3aa: CASSLLAGGTYEQFF

v_gene: TRBV9
abundance: .
j_gene: TRBJ2-7
CDR3aa: CASSPAGFAYEQYF

v_gene: TRBV28
abundance: .
j_gene: TRBJ2-7
CDR3aa: CATRTSGSYEQYF

v_gene: TRBV7-8
abundance: .
j_gene: TRBJ2-5
CDR3aa: CASSLEAGLVETQYF

v_gene: TRBV4-2
abundance: .
j_gene: TRBJ1-6
CDR3aa: CASSPWTGSGDSPLHF

v_gene: TRBV27
abundance: .
j_gene: TRBJ2-1
CDR3aa: CASSLSQFKRRQFF

v_gene: TRBV28
abundance: .
j_gene: TRBJ2-2
CDR3aa: CASSVTENTGELFF

v_gene: TRBV5-1
abundance: .
j_gene: TRBJ2-2
CDR3aa: CASSPFLGLALELFF

v_gene: TRBV6-1
abundance: .
j_gene: TRBJ1-5
CDR3aa: CASSNNHDSNQPQHF

v_gene: TRBV9
abundance: .
j_gene: TRBJ1-4
CDR3aa: CASSLGDSGAEKLFF

v_gene: TRBV2
abundance: .
j_gene: TRBJ2-5
CDR3aa: CASIFMGLGETQYF

v_gene: TRBV11-2
abundance: .
j_gene: TRBJ2-1
CDR3aa: CASSSAGGSNEQFF